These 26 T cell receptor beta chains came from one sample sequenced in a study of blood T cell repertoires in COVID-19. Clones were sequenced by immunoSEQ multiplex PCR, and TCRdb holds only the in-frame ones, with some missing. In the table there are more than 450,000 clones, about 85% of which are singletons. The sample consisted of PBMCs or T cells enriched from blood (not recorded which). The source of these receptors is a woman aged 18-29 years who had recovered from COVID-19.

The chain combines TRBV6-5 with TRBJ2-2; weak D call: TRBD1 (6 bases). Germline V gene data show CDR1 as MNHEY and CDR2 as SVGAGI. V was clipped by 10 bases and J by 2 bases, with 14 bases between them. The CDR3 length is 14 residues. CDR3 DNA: TGTGCCACCAAGACAGGAATCAACACCGGGGAGCTGTTTTTT. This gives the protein CATKTGINTGELFF.

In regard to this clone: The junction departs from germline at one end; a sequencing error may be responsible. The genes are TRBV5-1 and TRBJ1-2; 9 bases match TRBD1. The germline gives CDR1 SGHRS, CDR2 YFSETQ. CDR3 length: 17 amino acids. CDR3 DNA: TGCGCCAGCAGCCTGTCGGACAGGGGAAATATTATGCGGCCCTTCCACTTC. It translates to CASSLSDRGNIMRPFHF.

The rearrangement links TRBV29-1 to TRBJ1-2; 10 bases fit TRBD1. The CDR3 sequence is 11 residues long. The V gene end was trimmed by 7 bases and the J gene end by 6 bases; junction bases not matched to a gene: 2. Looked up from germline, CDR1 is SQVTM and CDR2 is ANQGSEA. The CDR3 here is CSAGTGDGYTF. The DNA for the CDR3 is TGCAGCGCAGGGACAGGGGATGGCTACACCTTC.

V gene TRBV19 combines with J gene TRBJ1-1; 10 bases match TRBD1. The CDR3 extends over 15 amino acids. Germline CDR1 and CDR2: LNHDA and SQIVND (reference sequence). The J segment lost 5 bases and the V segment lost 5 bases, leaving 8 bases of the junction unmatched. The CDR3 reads CASSLGTGAPTEAFF. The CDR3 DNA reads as TGTGCCAGTAGTCTTGGGACAGGGGCGCCTACTGAAGCTTTCTTT.

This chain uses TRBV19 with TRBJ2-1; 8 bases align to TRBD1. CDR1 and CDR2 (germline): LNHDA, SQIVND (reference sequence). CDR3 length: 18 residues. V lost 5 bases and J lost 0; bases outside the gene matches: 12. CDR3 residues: CASSPDGQGESSYNEQFF. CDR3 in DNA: TGTGCCAGTAGTCCCGACGGACAGGGCGAAAGCTCCTACAATGAGCAGTTCTTC.

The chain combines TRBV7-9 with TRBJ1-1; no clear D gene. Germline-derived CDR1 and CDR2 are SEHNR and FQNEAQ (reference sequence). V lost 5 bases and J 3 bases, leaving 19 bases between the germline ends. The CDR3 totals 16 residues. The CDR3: CASSLTRDYLDTEAFF. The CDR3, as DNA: TGTGCCAGCAGCCTAACTCGGGATTACCTGGACACTGAAGCTTTCTTT.

CDR3 sequence: CASSVTPGGIENTEAFF. The CDR3 bases are TGCGCCAGCAGTGTTACTCCAGGGGGGATTGAGAACACTGAAGCTTTCTTT. J is TRBJ1-1 and V is TRBV10-1; 7 nucleotides align to TRBD1. The CDR3 runs 17 residues. Germline V gene lookup returns CDR1 WNHNN and CDR2 SYGVQD (reference sequence). V gave up 4 bases and J gave up 1 base; unmatched junction bases: 12.

CDR3 loop: CASKRSLAEETQYF. As DNA, the CDR3 is TGTGCCAGCAAAAGGAGTCTAGCCGAAGAGACCCAGTACTTC. This sequence joins TRBV7-8 and TRBJ2-5, with a tentative D call TRBD2 (5 bases). Germline-derived CDR1 and CDR2 are SGHVS and FQNEAQ. V was cut by 7 bases and J by 3 bases, with 15 bases left in between. This CDR3 is 14 amino acids long.

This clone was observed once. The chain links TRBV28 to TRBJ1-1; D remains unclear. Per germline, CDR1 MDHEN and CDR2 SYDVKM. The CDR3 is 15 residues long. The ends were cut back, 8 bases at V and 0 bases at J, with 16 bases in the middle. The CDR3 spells CASPSGSTVNTEAFF. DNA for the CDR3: TGTGCCAGCCCTTCGGGGTCTACAGTGAACACTGAAGCTTTCTTT.

Here the CDR3 reads CASSFYADRYPEAFF. In DNA, the CDR3 is TGTGCCAGCAGCTTCTACGCGGACAGGTATCCTGAAGCTTTCTTT. The J gene is TRBJ1-1, the V gene TRBV14; 7 nucleotides match TRBD1. CDR3 length equals 15 residues. Germline CDR1 is SGHDN and CDR2 is FVKESK. V was pared by 5 bases and J by 6 bases, with 12 bases of the junction left unmatched.

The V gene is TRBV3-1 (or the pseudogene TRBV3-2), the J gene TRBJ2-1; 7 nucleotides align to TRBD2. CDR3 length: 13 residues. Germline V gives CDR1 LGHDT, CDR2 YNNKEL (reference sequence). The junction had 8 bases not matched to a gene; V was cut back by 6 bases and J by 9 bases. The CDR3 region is CASSPLPGGEQFF. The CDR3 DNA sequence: TGTGCCAGCAGTCCACTCCCGGGAGGTGAGCAGTTCTTC.

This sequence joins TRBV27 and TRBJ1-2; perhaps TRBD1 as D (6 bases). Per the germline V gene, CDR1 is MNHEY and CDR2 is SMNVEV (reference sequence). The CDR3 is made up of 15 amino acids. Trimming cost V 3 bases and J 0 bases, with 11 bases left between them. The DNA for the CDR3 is TGTGCCAGCAGTTTCACAGGGCAAGCTAACTATGGCTACACCTTC. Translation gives CASSFTGQANYGYTF.

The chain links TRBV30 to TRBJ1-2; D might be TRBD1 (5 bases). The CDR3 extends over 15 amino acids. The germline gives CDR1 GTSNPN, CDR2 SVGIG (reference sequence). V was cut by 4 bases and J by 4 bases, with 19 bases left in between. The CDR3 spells CAWIPPGLRSYGYTF. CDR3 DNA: TGTGCCTGGATTCCTCCGGGACTTCGGAGCTATGGCTACACCTTC.

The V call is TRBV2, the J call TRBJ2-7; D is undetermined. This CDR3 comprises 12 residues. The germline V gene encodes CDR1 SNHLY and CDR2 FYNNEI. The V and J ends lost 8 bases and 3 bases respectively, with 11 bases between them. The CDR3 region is CASCPRYYEQYF. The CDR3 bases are TGTGCCAGCTGCCCGAGGTACTACGAGCAGTACTTC.

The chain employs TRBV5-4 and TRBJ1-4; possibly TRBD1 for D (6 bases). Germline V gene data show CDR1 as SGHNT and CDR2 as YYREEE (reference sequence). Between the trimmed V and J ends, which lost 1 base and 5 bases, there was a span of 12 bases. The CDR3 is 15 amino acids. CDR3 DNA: TGTGCCAGCAGCTTGCTCCAGGGGAGCAATGAAAAACTGTTTTTT. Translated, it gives CASSLLQGSNEKLFF.

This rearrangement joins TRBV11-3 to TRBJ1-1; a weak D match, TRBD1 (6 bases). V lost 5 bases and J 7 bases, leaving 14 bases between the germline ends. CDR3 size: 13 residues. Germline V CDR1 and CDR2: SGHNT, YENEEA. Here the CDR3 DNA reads TGTGCCAGCAGCCCAATGGGCAGGGGTGAAGCTTTCTTT. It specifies CASSPMGRGEAFF. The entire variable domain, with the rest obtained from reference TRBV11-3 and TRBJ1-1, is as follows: EAGVVQSPRYKIIEKKQPVAFWCNPISGHNTLYWYLQNLGQGPELLIRYENEEAVDDSQLPKDRFSAERLKGVDSTLKIQPAELGDSAVYLCASSPMGRGEAFFGQGTRLTVV.

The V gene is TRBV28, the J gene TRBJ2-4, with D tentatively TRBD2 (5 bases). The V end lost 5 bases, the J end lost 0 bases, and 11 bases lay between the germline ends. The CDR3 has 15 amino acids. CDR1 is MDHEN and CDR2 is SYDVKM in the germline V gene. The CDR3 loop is CASSQPGIAKNIQYF. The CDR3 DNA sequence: TGTGCCAGCAGTCAGCCGGGGATAGCCAAAAACATTCAGTACTTC. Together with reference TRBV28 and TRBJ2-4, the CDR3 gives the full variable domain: DVKVTQSSRYLVKRTGEKVFLECVQDMDHENMFWYRQDPGLGLRLIYFSYDVKMKEKGDIPEGYSVSREKKERFSLILESASTNQTSMYLCASSQPGIAKNIQYFGAGTRLSVL.

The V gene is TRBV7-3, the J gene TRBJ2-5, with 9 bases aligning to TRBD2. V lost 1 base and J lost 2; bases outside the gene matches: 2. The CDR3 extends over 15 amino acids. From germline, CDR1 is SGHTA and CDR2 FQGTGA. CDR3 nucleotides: TGTGCCAGCAGCTTAAGCGGGGGGGAGCAAGAGACCCAGTACTTC. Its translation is CASSLSGGEQETQYF.

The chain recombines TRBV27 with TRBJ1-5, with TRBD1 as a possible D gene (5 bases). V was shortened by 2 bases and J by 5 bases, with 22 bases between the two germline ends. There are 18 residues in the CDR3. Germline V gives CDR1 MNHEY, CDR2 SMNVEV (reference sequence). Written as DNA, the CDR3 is TGTGCCAGCAGTTTAACGTGGTCGCAGGGCTACGTCGATCAGCCCCAGCATTTT. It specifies CASSLTWSQGYVDQPQHF.

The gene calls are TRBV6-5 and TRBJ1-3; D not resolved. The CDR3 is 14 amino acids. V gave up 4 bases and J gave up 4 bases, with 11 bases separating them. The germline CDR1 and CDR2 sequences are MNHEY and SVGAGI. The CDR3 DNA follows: TGTGCCAGCAGTTTAACAGTAGAGGGAAACACCATATATTTT. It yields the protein CASSLTVEGNTIYF.

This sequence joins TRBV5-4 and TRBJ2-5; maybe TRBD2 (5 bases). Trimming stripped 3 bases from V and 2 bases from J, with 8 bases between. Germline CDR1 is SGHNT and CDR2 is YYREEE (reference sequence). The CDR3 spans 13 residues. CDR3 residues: CASSSGLQETQYF. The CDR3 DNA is TGTGCCAGCAGCTCGGGATTGCAAGAGACCCAGTACTTC.

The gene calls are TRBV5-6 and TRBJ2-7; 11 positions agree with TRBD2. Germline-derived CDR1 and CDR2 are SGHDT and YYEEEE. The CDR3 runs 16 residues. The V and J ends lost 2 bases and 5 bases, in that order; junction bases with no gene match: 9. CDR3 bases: TGTGCCAGCAGCTTTCTGACTAGCGGGGAGTTCGACGAGCAGTACTTC. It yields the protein CASSFLTSGEFDEQYF.

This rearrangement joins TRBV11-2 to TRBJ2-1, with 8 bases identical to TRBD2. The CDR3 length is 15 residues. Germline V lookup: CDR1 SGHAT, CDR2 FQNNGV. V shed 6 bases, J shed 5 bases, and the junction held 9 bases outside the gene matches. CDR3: CASSRGGDRHNEQFF. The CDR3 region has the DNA TGTGCCAGCAGTCGGGGGGGAGACAGGCACAATGAGCAGTTCTTC.

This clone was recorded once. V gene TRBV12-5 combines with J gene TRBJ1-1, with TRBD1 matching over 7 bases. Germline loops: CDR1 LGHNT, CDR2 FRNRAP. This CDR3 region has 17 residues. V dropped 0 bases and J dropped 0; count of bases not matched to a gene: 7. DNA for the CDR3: TGTGCTAGTGGTTTGGTAGTTGACAGGGACATGAACACTGAAGCTTTCTTT. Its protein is CASGLVVDRDMNTEAFF.

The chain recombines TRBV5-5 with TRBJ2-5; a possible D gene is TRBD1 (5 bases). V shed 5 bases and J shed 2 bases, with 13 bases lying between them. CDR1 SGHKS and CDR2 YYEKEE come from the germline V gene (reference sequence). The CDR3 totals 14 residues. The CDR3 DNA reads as TGTGCCAGCAGACAGGAGCTTAATCAAGAGACCCAGTACTTC. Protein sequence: CASRQELNQETQYF.

The CDR3 DNA reads TGTGCCAGCAGCGCCCTGTCAGGGGCCGGGGAGCTGTTTTTT. Amino acids: CASSALSGAGELFF. The chain is built from TRBV9 and TRBJ2-2, with a possible D match to TRBD1 (6 bases). V was pared by 3 bases and J by 6 bases, with 12 bases between. Germline CDR1 SGDLS, CDR2 YYNGEE. The CDR3 covers 14 residues. The full variable domain, its missing parts supplied by reference TRBV9 and TRBJ2-2, is DSGVTQTPKHLITATGQRVTLRCSPRSGDLSVYWYQQSLDQGLQFLIQYYNGEERAKGNILERFSAQQFPDLHSELNLSSLELGDSALYFCASSALSGAGELFFGEGSRLTVL.